These 11 T cell receptor beta chains were all obtained from the same sample, sequenced in a study of control samples from healthy donors and cancer patients. The assay was immunoSEQ multiplex PCR, and TCRdb's table has in-frame clones only and misses some. The table lists 350,000 to 450,000 clones, approximately 90% of them singletons. The sample was PBMCs. These receptors were taken from a man aged 35 to 55 with head and neck cancer.

The chain is built from TRBV5-1 and TRBJ1-1; 12 nucleotides agree with TRBD1. The CDR3 loop spans 16 amino acids. V lost 5 bases and J lost 3; bases outside the gene matches: 8. Germline V gives CDR1 SGHRS, CDR2 YFSETQ. In DNA form, the CDR3 reads TGCGCCAGCAGATCCGGGACAGGGGGCGGTGACACTGAAGCTTTCTTT. Amino acids: CASRSGTGGGDTEAFF.

The V call is TRBV29-1, the J call TRBJ2-3; no definite D call. With 4 bases removed from V and 0 bases from J, the gap between germline ends came to 8 bases. CDR1 and CDR2 from the germline V gene are SQVTM and ANQGSEA. The CDR3 contains 13 residues. CDR3 protein: CSVVQSSTDTQYF. The CDR3, as DNA: TGCAGCGTTGTGCAGAGTAGCACAGATACGCAGTATTTT.

V is TRBV28 and J is TRBJ2-6, with 7 positions matching TRBD2. J was trimmed by 1 base and V by 8 bases; bases with no gene match: 5. The CDR3 loop spans 15 amino acids. Germline V lookup: CDR1 MDHEN, CDR2 SYDVKM. CDR3 bases: TGTGCCAGCGGCCTGGGGGGGTCTGGGGCCAACGTCCTGACTTTC. This gives the protein CASGLGGSGANVLTF.

This rearrangement joins TRBV5-1 to TRBJ2-7, with 10 positions matching TRBD1. CDR1 is SGHRS and CDR2 is YFSETQ in the germline V gene. The CDR3 is 15 residues long. The J segment lost 5 bases and the V segment lost 2 bases, leaving 7 bases of the junction unmatched. The CDR3 here is CASSFPGQGPDEQYF. The CDR3 DNA follows: TGCGCCAGCAGCTTCCCGGGACAGGGGCCGGACGAGCAGTACTTC.

V gene TRBV20-1 combines with J gene TRBJ2-3; D gene uncertain. The germline V and J ends were trimmed by 5 bases and 4 bases, with 7 bases remaining between them. CDR1 and CDR2 (germline): DFQATT, SNEGSKA (reference sequence). This CDR3 has 11 amino acids. CDR3 sequence (DNA): TGCAGTGCTGTACTTGCAGATACGCAGTATTTT. This encodes CSAVLADTQYF.

The chain has TRBV6-5 and TRBJ1-5; a possible D gene is TRBD1 (6 bases). From germline, CDR1 is MNHEY and CDR2 SVGAGI. There are 14 residues in the CDR3. V was trimmed by 5 bases and J by 3 bases, leaving 11 bases between them. CDR3 coding DNA: TGTGCCAGCAGTACAGGGTTGGACAATCAGCCCCAGCATTTT. Translation: CASSTGLDNQPQHF.

The table lists this clone with a count of one. CDR3 in DNA: TGTGCCAGCTCACCTCAGGGACAGGGGGGATCTTATAGCAATCAGCCCCAGCATTTT. Encoded protein: CASSPQGQGGSYSNQPQHF. The chain links TRBV18 to TRBJ1-5, with 11 bases fitting TRBD1. V lost 3 bases, J lost 0 bases, and 10 bases stayed unmatched. There are 19 residues in the CDR3. Germline V CDR1 and CDR2: KGHSH, LQKENI. Full variable domain (rest looked up from reference TRBV18 and TRBJ1-5): NAGVMQNPRHLVRRRGQEARLRCSPMKGHSHVYWYRQLPEEGLKFMVYLQKENIIDESGMPKERFSAEFPKEGPSILRIQQVVRGDSAAYFCASSPQGQGGSYSNQPQHFGDGTRLSIL.

This clone was observed a few times. The gene calls are TRBV6-2 or TRBV6-3 and TRBJ1-5; 9 positions match TRBD1. V lost 2 bases and J lost 5; bases outside the gene matches: 10. The CDR3 has 17 residues. CDR1 MNHEY and CDR2 SVGEGT come from the germline V gene. CDR3 in amino acids: CASSYTLDRGDDQPQHF. The CDR3 DNA sequence: TGTGCCAGCAGTTACACTTTGGACAGGGGCGACGATCAGCCCCAGCATTTT.

The rearrangement links TRBV30 to TRBJ1-2; tentatively, D is TRBD1 (5 bases). Germline loops: CDR1 GTSNPN, CDR2 SVGIG (reference sequence). The CDR3 totals 13 residues. V lost 4 bases and J lost 9, with 18 bases in between. The CDR3 here is CAWMGGEGLSYTF. CDR3 sequence (DNA): TGTGCCTGGATGGGAGGGGAAGGGTTGAGCTACACCTTC.

The chain links TRBV10-1 to TRBJ2-7; 14 bases agree with TRBD2. V gave up 0 bases and J gave up 12 bases; unmatched junction bases: 10. Per germline, CDR1 WNHNN and CDR2 SYGVQD (reference sequence). CDR3 length: 16 residues. The CDR3, as DNA: TGCGCCAGCAGTGAGTCCCCCGGACTAGCGGGAGGCCTGTTGTACTTC. As protein: CASSESPGLAGGLLYF.

The chain recombines TRBV19 with TRBJ2-1, with 16 positions matching TRBD2. CDR3 size: 14 residues. J lost 14 bases, V lost 0 bases, and 1 base had no gene match. CDR1 and CDR2 (germline): LNHDA, SQIVND (reference sequence). The CDR3 DNA follows: TGTGCCAGTAGTATAGACGGGACTAGCGGGGGGGAGTTCTTC. This sequence encodes CASSIDGTSGGEFF.